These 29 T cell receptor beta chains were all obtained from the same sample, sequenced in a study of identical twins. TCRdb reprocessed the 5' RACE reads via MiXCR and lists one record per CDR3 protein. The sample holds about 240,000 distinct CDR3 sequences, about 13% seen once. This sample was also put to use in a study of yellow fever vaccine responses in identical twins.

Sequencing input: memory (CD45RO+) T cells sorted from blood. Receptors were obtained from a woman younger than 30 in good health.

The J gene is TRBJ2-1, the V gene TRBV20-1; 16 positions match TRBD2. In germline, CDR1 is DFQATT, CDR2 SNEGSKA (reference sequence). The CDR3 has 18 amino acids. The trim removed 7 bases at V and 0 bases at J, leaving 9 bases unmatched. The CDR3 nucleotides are TGCAGTGTTGGGGCCGGGACTAGCGGGAGGGCCTCCTACAATGAGCAGTTCTTC. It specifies CSVGAGTSGRASYNEQFF.

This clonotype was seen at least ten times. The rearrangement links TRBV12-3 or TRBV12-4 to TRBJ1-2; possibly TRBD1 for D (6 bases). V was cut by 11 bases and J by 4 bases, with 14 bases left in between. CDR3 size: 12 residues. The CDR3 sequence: CASGEGPYGYTF. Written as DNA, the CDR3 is TGTGCCTCAGGGGAGGGCCCCTATGGCTACACCTTC.

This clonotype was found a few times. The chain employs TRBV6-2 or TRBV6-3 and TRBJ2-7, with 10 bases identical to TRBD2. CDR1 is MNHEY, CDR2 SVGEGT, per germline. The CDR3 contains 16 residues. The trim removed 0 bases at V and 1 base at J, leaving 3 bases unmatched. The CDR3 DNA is TGTGCCAGCAGTTACTCGCAGCGGGAGGGGTCCTACGAGCAGTACTTC. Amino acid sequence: CASSYSQREGSYEQYF.

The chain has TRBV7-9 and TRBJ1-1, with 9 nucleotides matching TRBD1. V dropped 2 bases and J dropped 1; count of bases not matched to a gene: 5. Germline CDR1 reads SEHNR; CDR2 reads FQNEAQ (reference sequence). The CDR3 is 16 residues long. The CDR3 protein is CASSLITGGANTEAFF. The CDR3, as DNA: TGTGCCAGCAGCTTAATAACAGGGGGCGCGAACACTGAAGCTTTCTTT.

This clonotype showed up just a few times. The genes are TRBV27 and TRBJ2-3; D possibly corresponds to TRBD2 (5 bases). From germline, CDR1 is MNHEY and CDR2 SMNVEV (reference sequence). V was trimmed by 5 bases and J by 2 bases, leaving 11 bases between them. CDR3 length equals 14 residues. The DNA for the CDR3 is TGTGCCAGCAGTAAGGACTTACCCACAGATACGCAGTATTTT. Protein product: CASSKDLPTDTQYF.

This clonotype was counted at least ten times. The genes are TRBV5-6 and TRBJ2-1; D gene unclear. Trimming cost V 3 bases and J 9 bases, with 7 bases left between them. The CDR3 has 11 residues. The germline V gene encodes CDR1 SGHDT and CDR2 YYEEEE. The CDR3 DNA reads TGTGCCAGCAGCTCAGTGCTTGAGCAGTTCTTC. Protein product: CASSSVLEQFF.

As DNA, the CDR3 is TGTGCCACCAGCAGAGGGGGTGGCGCAGGGGGCAAGTACGAGCAGTACTTC. Translated: CATSRGGGAGGKYEQYF. This rearrangement joins TRBV15 to TRBJ2-7; 8 bases line up with TRBD1. CDR3 length equals 17 residues. The junction had 12 bases not matched to a gene; V was cut back by 1 base and J by 4 bases. Germline assignment: CDR1 LNHNV and CDR2 YYDKDF (reference sequence).

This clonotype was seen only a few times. For the CDR3, the DNA is TGCGCCAGCAGCCCTAGGCGGGGCTCTGGGGCCAACGTCCTGACTTTC. It specifies CASSPRRGSGANVLTF. The chain combines TRBV4-3 with TRBJ2-6; a weak D match, TRBD2 (6 bases). The CDR3 spans 16 residues. Trimming removed 4 bases at V and 0 bases at J, with 10 bases between. Germline V gene data show CDR1 as LGHNA and CDR2 as YSLEER.

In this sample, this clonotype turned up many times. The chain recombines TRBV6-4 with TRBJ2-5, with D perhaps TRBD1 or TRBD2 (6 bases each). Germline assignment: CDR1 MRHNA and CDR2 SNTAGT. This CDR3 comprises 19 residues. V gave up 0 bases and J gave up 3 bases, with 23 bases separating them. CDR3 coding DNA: TGTGCCAGCAGTGACTCGACGACAGGTGGGGGGACCAGGGAAGAGACCCAGTACTTC. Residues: CASSDSTTGGGTREETQYF.

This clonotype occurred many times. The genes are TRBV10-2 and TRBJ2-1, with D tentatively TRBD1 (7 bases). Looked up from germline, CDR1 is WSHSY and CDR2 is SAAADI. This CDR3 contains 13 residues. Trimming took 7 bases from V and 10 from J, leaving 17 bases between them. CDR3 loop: CASIRAGGKEQFF. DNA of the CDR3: TGCGCCAGCATAAGGGCAGGGGGGAAGGAGCAGTTCTTC.

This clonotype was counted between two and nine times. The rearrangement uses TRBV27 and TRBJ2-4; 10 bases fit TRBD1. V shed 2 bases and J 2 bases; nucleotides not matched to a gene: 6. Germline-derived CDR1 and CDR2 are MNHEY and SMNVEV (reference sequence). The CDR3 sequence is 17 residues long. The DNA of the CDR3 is TGTGCCAGCAGTTTAATGACAGGGGGCAAGACCAAAAACATTCAGTACTTC. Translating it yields CASSLMTGGKTKNIQYF.

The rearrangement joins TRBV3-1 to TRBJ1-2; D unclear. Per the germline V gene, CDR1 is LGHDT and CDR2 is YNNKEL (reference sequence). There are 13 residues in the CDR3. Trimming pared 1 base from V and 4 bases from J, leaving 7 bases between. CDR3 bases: TGTGCCAGCAGCCAAGGGGTCGCCTATGGCTACACCTTC. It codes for CASSQGVAYGYTF.

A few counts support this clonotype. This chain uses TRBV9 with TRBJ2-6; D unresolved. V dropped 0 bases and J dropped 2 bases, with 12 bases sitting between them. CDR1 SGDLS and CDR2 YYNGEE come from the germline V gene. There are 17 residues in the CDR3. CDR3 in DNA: TGTGCCAGCAGCGTAGCTTCCAGTGGAGCTGGGGCCAACGTCCTGACTTTC. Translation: CASSVASSGAGANVLTF.

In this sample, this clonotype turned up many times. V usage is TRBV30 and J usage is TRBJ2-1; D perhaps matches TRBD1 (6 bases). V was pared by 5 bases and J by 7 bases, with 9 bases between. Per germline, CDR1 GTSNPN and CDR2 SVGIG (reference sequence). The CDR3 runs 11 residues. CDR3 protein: CAWRQVNEQFF. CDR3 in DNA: TGTGCCTGGCGACAGGTTAATGAGCAGTTCTTC.

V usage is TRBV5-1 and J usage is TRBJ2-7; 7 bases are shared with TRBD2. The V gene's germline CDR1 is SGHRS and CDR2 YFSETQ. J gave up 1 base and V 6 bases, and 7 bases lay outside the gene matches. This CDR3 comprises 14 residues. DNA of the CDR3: TGCGCCAGCACTTGGGGGGGTACGTCCTACGAGCAGTACTTC. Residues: CASTWGGTSYEQYF.

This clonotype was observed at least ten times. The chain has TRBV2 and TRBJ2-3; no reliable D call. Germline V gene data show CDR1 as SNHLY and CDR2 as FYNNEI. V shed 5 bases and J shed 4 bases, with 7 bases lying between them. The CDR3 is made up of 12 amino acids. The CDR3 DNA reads TGTGCCAGCAGTCCCCCGGCAGATACGCAGTATTTT. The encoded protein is CASSPPADTQYF. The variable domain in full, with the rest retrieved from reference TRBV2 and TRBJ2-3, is EPEVTQTPSHQVTQMGQEVILRCVPISNHLYFYWYRQILGQKVEFLVSFYNNEISEKSEIFDDQFSVERPDGSNFTLKIRSTKLEDSAMYFCASSPPADTQYFGPGTRLTVL.

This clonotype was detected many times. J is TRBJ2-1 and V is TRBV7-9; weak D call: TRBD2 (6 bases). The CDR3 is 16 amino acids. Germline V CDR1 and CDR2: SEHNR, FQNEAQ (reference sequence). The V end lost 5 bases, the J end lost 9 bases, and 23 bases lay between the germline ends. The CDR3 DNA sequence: TGTGCCAGCAGCCCGCGAGTAGCGGAGCGGGTTTCTGAGCAGTTCTTC. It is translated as CASSPRVAERVSEQFF.

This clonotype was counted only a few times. CDR3 in DNA: TGCAGCGTTATAGACAGATTAAAAGAGACCCAGTACTTC. Its translation is CSVIDRLKETQYF. V is TRBV29-1 and J is TRBJ2-5, with D perhaps matching TRBD1 (5 bases). The V gene lost 5 bases and the J gene lost 3 bases, with 13 bases spanning the gap. The CDR3 is made up of 13 amino acids. Germline assignment: CDR1 SQVTM and CDR2 ANQGSEA.

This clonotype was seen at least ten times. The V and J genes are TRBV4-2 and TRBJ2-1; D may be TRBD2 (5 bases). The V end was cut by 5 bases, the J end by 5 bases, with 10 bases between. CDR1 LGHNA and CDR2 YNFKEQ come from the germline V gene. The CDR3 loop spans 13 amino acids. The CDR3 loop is CASSSDLNNEQFF. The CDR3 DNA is TGTGCCAGCAGCTCGGACTTGAACAATGAGCAGTTCTTC.

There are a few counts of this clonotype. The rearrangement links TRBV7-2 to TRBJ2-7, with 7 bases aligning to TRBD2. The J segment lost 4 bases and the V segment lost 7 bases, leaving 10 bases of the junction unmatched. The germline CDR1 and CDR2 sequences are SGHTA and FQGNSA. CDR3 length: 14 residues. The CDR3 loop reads CASKAGRGGYEQYF. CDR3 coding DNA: TGTGCCAGCAAAGCGGGACGGGGTGGATACGAGCAGTACTTC.

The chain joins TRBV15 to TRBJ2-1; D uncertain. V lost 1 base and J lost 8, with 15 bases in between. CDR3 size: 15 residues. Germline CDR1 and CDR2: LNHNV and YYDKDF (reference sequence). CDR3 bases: TGTGCCACCAGCAGAGCACCTGTTTTCGAGGATGAGCAGTTCTTC. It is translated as CATSRAPVFEDEQFF.

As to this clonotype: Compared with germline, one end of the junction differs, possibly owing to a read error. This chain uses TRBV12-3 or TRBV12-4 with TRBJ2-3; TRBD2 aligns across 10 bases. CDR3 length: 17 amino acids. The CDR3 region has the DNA TGTGCCTGCAGTTTCGGTAGCGGGAGGAGGGGCACAGATACGCAGTATTTT. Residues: CACSFGSGRRGTDTQYF.

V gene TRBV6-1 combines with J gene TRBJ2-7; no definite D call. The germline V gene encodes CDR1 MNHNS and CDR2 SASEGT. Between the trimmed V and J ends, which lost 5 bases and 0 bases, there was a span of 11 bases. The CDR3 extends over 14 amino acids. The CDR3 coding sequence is TGTGCCAGCAGTAAGGTGGCAAGCTCCTACGAGCAGTACTTC. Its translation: CASSKVASSYEQYF.

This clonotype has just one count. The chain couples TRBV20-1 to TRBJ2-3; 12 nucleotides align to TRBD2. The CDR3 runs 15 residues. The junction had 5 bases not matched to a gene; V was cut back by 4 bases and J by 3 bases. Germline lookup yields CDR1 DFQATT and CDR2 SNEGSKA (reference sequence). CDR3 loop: CSATMTSGSTDTQYF. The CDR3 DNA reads TGCAGTGCTACCATGACTAGCGGGAGTACAGATACGCAGTATTTT.

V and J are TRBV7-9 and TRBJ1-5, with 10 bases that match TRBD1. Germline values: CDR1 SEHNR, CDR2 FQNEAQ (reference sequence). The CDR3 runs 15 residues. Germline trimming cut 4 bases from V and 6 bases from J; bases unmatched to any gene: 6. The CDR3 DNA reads TGTGCCAGCAGCTCCGACAGGGGGCCCGGTCAGCCCCAGCATTTT. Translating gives CASSSDRGPGQPQHF.

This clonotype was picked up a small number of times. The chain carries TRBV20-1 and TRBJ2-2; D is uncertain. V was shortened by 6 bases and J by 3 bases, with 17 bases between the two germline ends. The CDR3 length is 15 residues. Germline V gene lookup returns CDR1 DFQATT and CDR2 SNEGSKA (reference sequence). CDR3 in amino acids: CSARWVNRHTGELFF. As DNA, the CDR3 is TGCAGTGCCAGATGGGTAAACCGTCACACCGGGGAGCTGTTTTTT.

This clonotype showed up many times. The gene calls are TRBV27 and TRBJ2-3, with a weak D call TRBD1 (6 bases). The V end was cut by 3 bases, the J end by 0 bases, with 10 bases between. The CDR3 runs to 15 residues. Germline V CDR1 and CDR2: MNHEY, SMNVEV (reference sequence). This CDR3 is CASSLRDTSTDTQYF. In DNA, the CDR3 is TGTGCCAGCAGTTTGAGGGACACGAGCACAGATACGCAGTATTTT.

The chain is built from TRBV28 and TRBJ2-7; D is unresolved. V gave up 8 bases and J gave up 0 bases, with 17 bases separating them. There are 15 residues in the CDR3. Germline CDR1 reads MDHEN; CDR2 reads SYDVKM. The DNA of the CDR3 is TGTGCCAGCGGGATTGCGGTCCACAGCTCCTACGAGCAGTACTTC. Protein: CASGIAVHSSYEQYF.

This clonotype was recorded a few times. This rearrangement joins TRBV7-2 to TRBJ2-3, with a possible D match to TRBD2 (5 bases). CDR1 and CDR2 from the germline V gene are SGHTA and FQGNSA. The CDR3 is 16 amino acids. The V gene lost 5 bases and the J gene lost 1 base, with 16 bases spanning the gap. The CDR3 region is CASSPKGRVGTDTQYF. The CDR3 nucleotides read TGTGCCAGCAGCCCGAAAGGGCGGGTTGGCACAGATACGCAGTATTTT.